This T cell receptor beta chain was observed in a study of T cell repertoires in cytomegalovirus infection. Across the study: Selected CMV epitopes included recently identified HLA-C-restricted ones as well as well-studied HLA-B-restricted ones. Through public TCR beta signatures, both CMV infection and matching HLA type were indicated.

Findings and limits, study-wide: Individuals carrying CMV plus the relevant HLA were identified by cumulative frequency of public TCR beta families. HLA-C-restricted CMV clonotypes gave the most frequent clonotype in two of eight donors.

The CDR3 totals 16 residues. V was trimmed by 1 base and J by 5 bases, leaving 15 bases between them. From germline, CDR1 is SGHVS and CDR2 FQNEAQ. From the reads, TCRdb called clonotypes with MiXCR, one entry per CDR3 protein. This sample carries around 800,000 distinct CDR3 sequences, approximately 29% of them seen once, and the ten largest clones take around an eighth. This clonotype has a count of ten or more. The antigen is undetermined. This receptor was obtained from a human donor in good health (CMV status not recorded). Some clones in this sample may be carry-over from other donors' samples. This specimen consisted of cultured CD8+ T cells from PBMCs, obtained from culture after CMV antigen stimulation. The V gene is TRBV7-8, the J gene TRBJ1-5, with D unresolved. CDR3 DNA sequence: TGTGCCAGCAGCTTAGAAGCGGTGGCCATGTATCAGCCCCAGCATTTT. It is translated as CASSLEAVAMYQPQHF.